This TCR beta chain was captured in a study of read filtering for tumor transcriptome and immune sequencing. Study in general: The cohort had roughly 17 men and around 15 women aged about 47 to 90, mean about 70 years.

From 350 to 500 ng of RNA, a library with molecular barcoded alpha/delta and beta/gamma adaptors was made. From the reads, TCRdb called clonotypes with MiXCR, one entry per CDR3 protein. The table records 85,000 to 100,000 distinct CDR3 sequences, 20% to 25% of them present only once. This clonotype has at least ten counts. In germline, CDR1 is SGHRS, CDR2 YFSETQ. This CDR3 spans 13 amino acids. V dropped 1 base and J dropped 6 bases, with 8 bases sitting between them. This sequence was found in a donor at least 40 years old with multiple myeloma. Material: a population of CD138-negative cells sorted from bone marrow. V gene TRBV5-1 combines with J gene TRBJ2-1, with D possibly being TRBD1 (5 bases). The CDR3 region is CASSLQGPNEQFF. CDR3 DNA: TGCGCCAGCAGCTTGCAGGGCCCCAATGAGCAGTTCTTC.